In its sample, the clone carrying this TCR beta chain was seen a few times. The antigen is undetermined. These data belong to a study of T cell responses to AZD1222 COVID-19 vaccine. Study-wide findings and caveats: Two AZD1222 doses significantly raised spike-specific TCR breadth and depth over controls. Donors were largely white British and mainly female; clonal diversity was possibly underestimated.

The CDR3 covers 15 residues. The V segment lost 1 base and the J segment 0 bases; nucleotides outside the gene matches: 2. Germline assignment: CDR1 SGHNT and CDR2 YYREEE (reference sequence). TCRdb keeps only in-frame clones here, not all; method: immunoSEQ multiplex PCR. The table lists 90,000 to 120,000 clones, 87% of them singletons. V gene TRBV5-4 combines with J gene TRBJ2-3; 7 bases align to TRBD2. This receptor was obtained from an adult who received the AZD1222 COVID-19 vaccine. The sample in question was peripheral blood, obtained 28 days after the second AZD1222 dose. CDR3 in DNA: TGTGCCAGCAGCTTGTGGCGGGAGAGCACAGATACGCAGTATTTT. It yields the protein CASSLWRESTDTQYF.